This passage covers 16 T cell receptor beta chains from one sample sequenced in a study of blood T cell repertoires in COVID-19. Data came from immunoSEQ multiplex PCR; TCRdb stores just in-frame clones and leaves some out. The sample includes some 260,000 clones, approximately 82% seen only once; the top ten take less than 4%. The material sequenced was peripheral blood. Receptors were obtained from a woman between 18 and 29 years old with acute or convalescent COVID-19.

The rearrangement links TRBV28 to TRBJ2-7; tentative D call: TRBD2 (5 bases). Between the trimmed V and J ends, which lost 6 bases and 3 bases, there was a span of 12 bases. The germline V gene encodes CDR1 MDHEN and CDR2 SYDVKM. The CDR3 contains 13 residues. The CDR3 nucleotides are TGTGCCAGCAGAAGTCCCGGGGTCTACGAGCAGTACTTC. Protein: CASRSPGVYEQYF.

The chain is built from TRBV7-9 and TRBJ1-4, with D uncertain. The CDR3 spans 15 residues. Germline-derived CDR1 and CDR2 are SEHNR and FQNEAQ (reference sequence). The ends were cut back, 5 bases at V and 3 bases at J, with 13 bases in the middle. The CDR3 sequence: CASSPSEGANEKLFF. The CDR3 DNA sequence: TGTGCCAGCAGCCCCTCGGAGGGAGCTAATGAAAAACTGTTTTTT.

The chain recombines TRBV7-8 with TRBJ1-5; D is ambiguous. Germline values: CDR1 SGHVS, CDR2 FQNEAQ. The CDR3 is made up of 15 amino acids. Deletions cut 4 bases from V and 5 bases from J, with 15 bases between. The CDR3 region has the DNA TGTGCCAGCAGCTCCCGGTCGAGTATCTATCAGCCCCAGCATTTT. Amino acids: CASSSRSSIYQPQHF.

The chain couples TRBV3-1 (or the pseudogene TRBV3-2) to TRBJ1-3, with D possibly matching TRBD1 (5 bases). Germline CDR1 and CDR2: LGHDT and YNNKEL (reference sequence). Trimming cost V 1 base and J 0 bases, with 13 bases left between them. The CDR3 has 17 residues. The CDR3 coding sequence is TGTGCCAGCAGCCAAGTTACAGGAGTTATCTCTGGAAACACCATATATTTT. Encoded protein: CASSQVTGVISGNTIYF.

This chain links TRBV29-1 with TRBJ1-2, with D unclear. V was pared by 3 bases and J by 7 bases, with 12 bases between. CDR1 is SQVTM, CDR2 ANQGSEA, per germline. CDR3 length equals 12 residues. The CDR3 loop reads CSVEAELAGYTF. The CDR3 DNA follows: TGCAGCGTTGAGGCAGAGCTAGCTGGCTACACCTTC.

The CDR3: CASSLASSALSSYNEQFF. The CDR3 DNA is TGCGCCAGCAGCTTGGCCTCTAGCGCCCTGAGCTCCTACAATGAGCAGTTCTTC. The chain has TRBV5-1 and TRBJ2-1; TRBD2 is a possible D gene (6 bases). This CDR3 has 18 residues. The V end lost 0 bases, the J end lost 0 bases, and 16 bases lay between the germline ends. CDR1 and CDR2 from the germline V gene are SGHRS and YFSETQ.

The chain couples TRBV18 to TRBJ1-2, with D tentatively TRBD1 (6 bases). Germline V lookup: CDR1 KGHSH, CDR2 LQKENI. Trimming cost V 3 bases and J 5 bases, with 22 bases left between them. The CDR3 covers 17 residues. The CDR3 region has the DNA TGTGCCAGCTCACCCCTCGGTGGACAGAAGTTAGGTTATGGCTACACCTTC. Translation gives CASSPLGGQKLGYGYTF.

This rearrangement joins TRBV6-4 to TRBJ2-6; TRBD2 aligns across 12 bases. This CDR3 spans 17 amino acids. The germline V gene encodes CDR1 MRHNA and CDR2 SNTAGT. V lost 5 bases and J lost 3; bases outside the gene matches: 5. CDR3 sequence reads: CASSPTSGRGGANVLTF. CDR3 DNA: TGTGCCAGCAGTCCGACTAGCGGGAGAGGTGGGGCCAACGTCCTGACTTTC.

The chain combines TRBV9 with TRBJ2-7, with a weak D call TRBD1 (5 bases). The CDR3 runs 14 residues. Trimming cost V 3 bases and J 2 bases, with 12 bases left between them. Germline V gene sequence: CDR1 SGDLS, CDR2 YYNGEE. This CDR3 reads CASSEGPGAYEQYF. In nucleotides, the CDR3 is TGTGCCAGCAGCGAGGGGCCTGGGGCCTACGAGCAGTACTTC.

The chain has TRBV19 and TRBJ2-1, with 11 bases lining up with TRBD2. The V segment lost 5 bases and the J segment 5 bases; nucleotides outside the gene matches: 11. The CDR3 has 17 residues. Per germline, CDR1 LNHDA and CDR2 SQIVND (reference sequence). As DNA, the CDR3 is TGTGCCAGTAGTCCTCATTCCGGGACTAGCGGCCACAATGAGCAGTTCTTC. This encodes CASSPHSGTSGHNEQFF.

The CDR3, as DNA: TGTGCCAGCAGCTCCAACCTCCAGGTCTACGAGCAGTACTTC. It translates to CASSSNLQVYEQYF. The chain is built from TRBV3-1 (or the pseudogene TRBV3-2) and TRBJ2-7; D ambiguous. The V gene's germline CDR1 is LGHDT and CDR2 YNNKEL (reference sequence). The CDR3 contains 14 residues. The V and J ends lost 5 bases and 3 bases respectively, with 14 bases between them.

This chain connects TRBV7-3 to TRBJ2-1, with 7 nucleotides matching TRBD1. V shed 3 bases, J shed 0 bases, and the junction held 2 bases outside the gene matches. The CDR3 extends over 15 amino acids. Germline V gene lookup returns CDR1 SGHTA and CDR2 FQGTGA. The CDR3 reads CASSLTGSSYNEQFF. The CDR3 coding sequence is TGTGCCAGCAGCTTGACAGGGAGCTCCTACAATGAGCAGTTCTTC.

The chain links TRBV9 to TRBJ2-7; possibly TRBD1 for D (6 bases). From germline, CDR1 is SGDLS and CDR2 YYNGEE. V was clipped by 0 bases and J by 2 bases, with 12 bases between them. CDR3 length: 15 amino acids. The CDR3 sequence is CASSVGTAKTYEQYF. CDR3 sequence (DNA): TGTGCCAGCAGCGTAGGGACAGCAAAGACCTACGAGCAGTACTTC.

This rearrangement joins TRBV5-1 to TRBJ2-1; no clear D gene. The CDR3 covers 15 residues. V lost 0 bases, J lost 1 base, and 8 bases lay in between. CDR1 is SGHRS, CDR2 YFSETQ, per germline. Here the CDR3 reads CASSLVATSYNEQFF. CDR3 sequence (DNA): TGCGCCAGCAGCTTGGTAGCTACTTCCTACAATGAGCAGTTCTTC.

The CDR3 coding sequence is TGTGCCAGCAGCCTAGCGGGAGTACCAGAGACCCAGTACTTC. Protein: CASSLAGVPETQYF. V usage is TRBV5-4 and J usage is TRBJ2-5, with TRBD2 matching 10 bases. V lost 4 bases, J lost 4 bases, and 4 bases stayed unmatched. CDR3 length equals 14 residues. CDR1 and CDR2 from the germline V gene are SGHNT and YYREEE (reference sequence).

This clone was counted once. The chain is built from TRBV7-2 and TRBJ2-5, with 9 nucleotides matching TRBD2. Losses at the gene ends were 5 bases for V and 3 bases for J; bases not matched to a gene: 4. In germline, CDR1 is SGHTA, CDR2 FQGNSA. The CDR3 covers 14 residues. This chain's CDR3 is CASSPSGMKETQYF. The CDR3 nucleotides read TGTGCCAGCAGCCCTAGCGGGATGAAAGAGACCCAGTACTTC.